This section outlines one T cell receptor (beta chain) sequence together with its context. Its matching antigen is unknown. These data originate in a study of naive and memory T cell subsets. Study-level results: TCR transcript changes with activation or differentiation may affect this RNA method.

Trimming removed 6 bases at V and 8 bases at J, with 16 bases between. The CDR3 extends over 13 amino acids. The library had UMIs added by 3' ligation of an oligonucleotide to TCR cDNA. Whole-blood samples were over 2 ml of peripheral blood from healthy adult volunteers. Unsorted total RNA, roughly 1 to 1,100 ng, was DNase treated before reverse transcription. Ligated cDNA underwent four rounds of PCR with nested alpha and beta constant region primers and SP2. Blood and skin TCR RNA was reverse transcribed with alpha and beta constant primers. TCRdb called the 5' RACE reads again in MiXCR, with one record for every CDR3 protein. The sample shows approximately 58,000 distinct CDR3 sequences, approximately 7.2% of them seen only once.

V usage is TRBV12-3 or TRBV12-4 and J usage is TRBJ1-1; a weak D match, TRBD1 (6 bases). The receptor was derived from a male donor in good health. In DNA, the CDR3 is TGTGCCAGCAGCCCTCTGCCCGGGGGCGAAGCTTTCTTT. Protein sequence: CASSPLPGGEAFF.